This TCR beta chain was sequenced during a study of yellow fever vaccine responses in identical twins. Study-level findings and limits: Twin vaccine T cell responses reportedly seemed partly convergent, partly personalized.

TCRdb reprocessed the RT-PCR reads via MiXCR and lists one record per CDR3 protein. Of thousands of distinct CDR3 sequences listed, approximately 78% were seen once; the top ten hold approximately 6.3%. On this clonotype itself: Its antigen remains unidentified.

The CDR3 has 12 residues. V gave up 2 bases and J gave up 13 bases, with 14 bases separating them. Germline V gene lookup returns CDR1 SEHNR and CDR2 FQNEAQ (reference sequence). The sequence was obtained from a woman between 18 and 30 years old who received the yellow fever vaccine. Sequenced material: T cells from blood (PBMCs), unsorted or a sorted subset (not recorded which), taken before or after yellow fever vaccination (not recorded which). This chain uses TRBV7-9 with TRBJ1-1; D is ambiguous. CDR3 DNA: TGTGCCAGCAGCTTACTGACCAACCAGGTTTTCTTT. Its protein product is CASSLLTNQVFF. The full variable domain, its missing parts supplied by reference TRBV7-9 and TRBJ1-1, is DTGVSQNPRHKITKRGQNVTFRCDPISEHNRLYWYRQTLGQGPEFLTYFQNEAQLEKSRLLSDRFSAERPKGSFSTLEIQRTEQGDSAMYLCASSLLTNQVFFGQGTRLTVV.